This note documents a single T cell receptor (beta chain) sequence. Measured with immunoSEQ multiplex PCR; TCRdb has only the in-frame clones, and not every one. The sample records approximately 40,000 clones, 80% to 95% being singletons. This entry belongs to a study of control samples from healthy donors and cancer patients. The clonotype was recovered from a woman between 50 and 59 years old in good health. Source material: blood.

CDR3 region: CASSEGTSGGRNEQFF. CDR3 coding DNA: TGTGCCAGCAGTGAAGGGACTAGCGGGGGGCGGAATGAGCAGTTCTTC. The genes are TRBV6-4 and TRBJ2-1; 15 bases map to TRBD2. J gave up 7 bases and V 3 bases, and 4 bases lay outside the gene matches. Germline-derived CDR1 and CDR2 are MRHNA and SNTAGT. This CDR3 is built from 16 residues.